These 16 T cell receptor beta chains were sequenced from one sample in a study of T cell responses to AZD1222 COVID-19 vaccine. Profiling relied on immunoSEQ multiplex PCR, and the TCRdb table lists in-frame clones only, not all of them. The sample holds over 60,000 clones, 88% seen once. The specimen comprised peripheral blood, sampled 28 days after the second dose of the MenACWY control vaccine. The receptors stem from an adult who received the MenACWY meningococcal vaccine as a control.

The chain couples TRBV19 to TRBJ2-6; 7 bases align to TRBD2. Unmatched junction bases numbered 8, after V lost 5 bases and J lost 1 base. Per the germline V gene, CDR1 is LNHDA and CDR2 is SQIVND (reference sequence). CDR3 size: 17 residues. The CDR3 region is CASSWAGDRSGANVLTF. The CDR3 region has the DNA TGTGCCAGTAGTTGGGCGGGAGATAGGTCTGGGGCCAACGTCCTGACTTTC.

This clone appeared a few times. The chain has TRBV6-5 and TRBJ1-2; perhaps TRBD1 as D (5 bases). Germline lookup yields CDR1 MNHEY and CDR2 SVGAGI. The CDR3 sequence is 14 residues long. Trimming pared 2 bases from V and 7 bases from J, leaving 14 bases between. This chain's CDR3 is CASSYLGADSGYTF. The CDR3 bases are TGTGCCAGCAGTTACCTGGGCGCCGACAGTGGCTACACCTTC.

The rearrangement uses TRBV12-3 or TRBV12-4 and TRBJ1-2, with D perhaps matching TRBD1 (6 bases). CDR3 length equals 12 residues. The V end lost 6 bases, the J end lost 8 bases, and 13 bases lay between the germline ends. CDR3 nucleotide sequence: TGTGCCAGCAGCACAATTACAGGGGGCTACACCTTC. This sequence encodes CASSTITGGYTF.

This chain uses TRBV28 with TRBJ2-1, with 11 nucleotides matching TRBD2. Unmatched junction bases numbered 7, after V lost 5 bases and J lost 4 bases. Germline-derived CDR1 and CDR2 are MDHEN and SYDVKM. The CDR3 spans 16 residues. The CDR3 sequence is CASSPALAGGYNEQFF. The CDR3 coding sequence is TGTGCCAGCAGTCCCGCTCTAGCGGGAGGATACAATGAGCAGTTCTTC.

The chain employs TRBV28 and TRBJ2-7, with D possibly being TRBD1 or TRBD2 (5 bases each). The CDR3 runs 14 residues. Trimming took off 5 bases at V and 0 bases at J, with 11 bases between the two ends. CDR1 is MDHEN and CDR2 is SYDVKM in the germline V gene. The CDR3 DNA reads as TGTGCCAGCAGTGGGACCCATACCTCCTACGAGCAGTACTTC. The encoded protein is CASSGTHTSYEQYF.

The V gene is TRBV5-1, the J gene TRBJ2-7; D unresolved. Germline CDR1 reads SGHRS; CDR2 reads YFSETQ. V shed 4 bases and J shed 1 base, with 9 bases lying between them. CDR3 length: 13 amino acids. DNA for the CDR3: TGCGCCAGCAGCCCGTGGATATCCTACGAGCAGTACTTC. Translation: CASSPWISYEQYF.

V is TRBV28 and J is TRBJ1-2; the match to TRBD1 covers 9 bases. The CDR3 is 13 amino acids. V was clipped by 4 bases and J by 14 bases; unmatched bases: 11. Germline lookup yields CDR1 MDHEN and CDR2 SYDVKM. CDR3 nucleotide sequence: TGTGCCAGCAGTTCCCCGGGACAGGGCAGTGGGACCTTC. It translates to CASSSPGQGSGTF.

V is TRBV9 and J is TRBJ2-2; D not certain. The CDR3 is made up of 15 amino acids. Trimming removed 0 bases from V and 7 bases from J, with 13 bases in between. CDR1 and CDR2 (germline): SGDLS, YYNGEE. CDR3 sequence: CASSVGIWGGGELFF. The CDR3 DNA reads as TGTGCCAGCAGCGTAGGCATATGGGGTGGCGGGGAGCTGTTTTTT.

J is TRBJ1-6 and V is TRBV19; 7 nucleotides match TRBD1. With V trimmed by 5 bases and J by 8 bases, 12 bases remained unmatched. The CDR3 has 16 amino acids. Germline V gives CDR1 LNHDA, CDR2 SQIVND (reference sequence). This CDR3 reads CASSGDSRGGDSPLHF. For the CDR3, the DNA is TGTGCCAGTAGTGGGGACAGTCGCGGGGGGGATTCACCCCTCCACTTT.

The rearrangement links TRBV12-3 or TRBV12-4 to TRBJ2-7; 11 bases match TRBD2. V was pared by 5 bases and J by 8 bases, with 5 bases of the junction left unmatched. The length of the CDR3 is 13 residues. The CDR3 is CASSPQTSGKQYF. CDR3 DNA: TGTGCCAGCAGTCCTCAGACTAGCGGGAAGCAGTACTTC.

The V gene is TRBV27, the J gene TRBJ2-1; 8 bases are a match to TRBD2. Per the germline V gene, CDR1 is MNHEY and CDR2 is SMNVEV (reference sequence). Germline trimming cut 0 bases from V and 7 bases from J; bases unmatched to any gene: 11. The CDR3 runs to 17 residues. The CDR3 nucleotides are TGTGCCAGCAGTTTATCGGATCTCGTATCTAGCGGGAATGAGCAGTTCTTC. Translation: CASSLSDLVSSGNEQFF.

This chain uses TRBV5-1 with TRBJ2-5; perhaps TRBD1 as D (7 bases). Germline CDR1 SGHRS, CDR2 YFSETQ. The CDR3 spans 15 residues. V was pared by 3 bases and J by 2 bases, with 14 bases between. CDR3 in amino acids: CASSWAGQIQETQYF. The CDR3 region has the DNA TGCGCCAGCAGCTGGGCGGGACAGATACAAGAGACCCAGTACTTC.

The rearrangement uses TRBV5-1 and TRBJ2-6; D gene ambiguous. The CDR3 totals 15 residues. Germline lookup yields CDR1 SGHRS and CDR2 YFSETQ. V was clipped by 2 bases and J by 0 bases, with 6 bases between them. The CDR3, as DNA: TGCGCCAGCAGCTTCTCAGTCTCTGGGGCCAACGTCCTGACTTTC. Amino acid sequence: CASSFSVSGANVLTF. The variable domain in full, with the rest retrieved from reference TRBV5-1 and TRBJ2-6, is KAGVTQTPRYLIKTRGQQVTLSCSPISGHRSVSWYQQTPGQGLQFLFEYFSETQRNKGNFPGRFSGRQFSNSRSEMNVSTLELGDSALYLCASSFSVSGANVLTFGAGSRLTVL.

This clone was counted once. The chain recombines TRBV7-6 with TRBJ2-1; 7 positions agree with TRBD2. V was pared by 1 base and J by 10 bases, with 10 bases of the junction left unmatched. CDR3 length: 15 amino acids. Germline lookup yields CDR1 SGHVS and CDR2 FNYEAQ. Here the CDR3 reads CASSLGRESRGEQFF. As DNA, the CDR3 is TGTGCCAGCAGCTTAGGGCGGGAGTCCCGGGGGGAGCAGTTCTTC. The full variable domain, with the rest looked up from reference TRBV7-6 and TRBJ2-1, is GAGVSQSPRYKVTKRGQDVALRCDPISGHVSLYWYRQALGQGPEFLTYFNYEAQQDKSGLPNDRFSAERPEGSISTLTIQRTEQRDSAMYRCASSLGRESRGEQFFGPGTRLTVL.

The V call is TRBV20-1, the J call TRBJ1-2; D not certain. Germline values: CDR1 DFQATT, CDR2 SNEGSKA (reference sequence). CDR3 size: 10 residues. V was cut by 4 bases and J by 7 bases, with 7 bases left in between. The CDR3 DNA is TGCAGTGCTACAGGAGGTGGCTACACCTTC. Its translation is CSATGGGYTF.

V is TRBV27 and J is TRBJ1-5; D is unresolved. The CDR3 has 17 amino acids. CDR1 is MNHEY, CDR2 SMNVEV, per germline (reference sequence). V lost 6 bases and J 0 bases, leaving 18 bases between the germline ends. The CDR3 DNA is TGTGCCAGCAGCCTCTTCGGCAACCTTTATAGCAATCAGCCCCAGCATTTT. Translation: CASSLFGNLYSNQPQHF.